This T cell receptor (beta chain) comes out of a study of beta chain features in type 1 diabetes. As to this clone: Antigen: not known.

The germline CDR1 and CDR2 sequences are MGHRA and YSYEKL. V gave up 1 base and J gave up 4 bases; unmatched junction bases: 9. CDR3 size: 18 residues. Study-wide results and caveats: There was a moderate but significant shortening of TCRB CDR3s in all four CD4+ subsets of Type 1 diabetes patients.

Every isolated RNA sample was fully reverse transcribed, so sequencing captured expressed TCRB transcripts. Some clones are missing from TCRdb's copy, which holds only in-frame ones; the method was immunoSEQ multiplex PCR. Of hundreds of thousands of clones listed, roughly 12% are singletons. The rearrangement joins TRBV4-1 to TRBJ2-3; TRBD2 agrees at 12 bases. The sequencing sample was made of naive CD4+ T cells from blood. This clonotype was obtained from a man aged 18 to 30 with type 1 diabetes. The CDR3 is CASSQGEGLAGIADTQYF. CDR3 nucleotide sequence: TGCGCCAGCAGCCAAGGGGAAGGACTAGCGGGGATCGCAGATACGCAGTATTTT.